These 24 T cell receptor beta chains came from one sample sequenced in a study of T cell responses to AZD1222 COVID-19 vaccine. Only in-frame clones appear in the TCRdb table, and some are missing; sequencing was by immunoSEQ multiplex PCR. The table includes roughly 190,000 clones, roughly 90% detected once. The input for sequencing was peripheral blood, taken 28 days after the second AZD1222 dose. The receptors were gathered from an adult who received the AZD1222 COVID-19 vaccine.

In this sample, this clone turned up once. This sequence joins TRBV2 and TRBJ2-7, with a possible D match to TRBD1 (5 bases). Trimming cost V 3 bases and J 2 bases, with 14 bases left between them. Germline V gene sequence: CDR1 SNHLY, CDR2 FYNNEI. CDR3 size: 15 residues. This CDR3 is CASSEMGPRAYEQYF. CDR3 DNA: TGTGCCAGCAGTGAGATGGGGCCGCGAGCCTACGAGCAGTACTTC.

The rearrangement links TRBV29-1 to TRBJ2-3, with 9 nucleotides matching TRBD1. The CDR3 is 12 amino acids. Germline CDR1 SQVTM, CDR2 ANQGSEA. V trimming: 6 bases; J trimming: 4 bases; junction bases outside the gene matches: 2. CDR3 residues: CSVGQGADTQYF. DNA of the CDR3: TGCAGCGTGGGACAGGGTGCAGATACGCAGTATTTT.

The chain uses TRBV27 and TRBJ1-1; TRBD1 is a possible D gene (5 bases). V was cut by 5 bases and J by 4 bases, with 8 bases left in between. The CDR3 runs 12 residues. Germline V gene data show CDR1 as MNHEY and CDR2 as SMNVEV (reference sequence). The CDR3 region is CASSPGGTEAFF. CDR3 bases: TGTGCCAGCAGTCCCGGGGGCACTGAAGCTTTCTTT.

The V and J genes are TRBV18 and TRBJ2-2; a possible D gene is TRBD2 (6 bases). The V end was cut by 7 bases, the J end by 5 bases, with 14 bases between. The CDR3 is 14 amino acids. CDR1 and CDR2 from the germline V gene are KGHSH and LQKENI. CDR3: CASFTQGGTGELFF. Written as DNA, the CDR3 is TGTGCCAGCTTCACCCAGGGAGGAACCGGGGAGCTGTTTTTT.

This chain links TRBV25-1 with TRBJ1-4; TRBD1 aligns across 9 bases. With V trimmed by 0 bases and J by 7 bases, 3 bases remained unmatched. The CDR3 totals 15 residues. Germline loops: CDR1 MGHDK, CDR2 SYGVNS. The CDR3 is CASSEYGTGSEKLFF. The CDR3 DNA reads TGTGCCAGCAGTGAATACGGGACAGGGAGTGAAAAACTGTTTTTT.

This clone has only a few counts. The chain joins TRBV5-4 to TRBJ1-1; TRBD1 is a possible D gene (5 bases). V lost 4 bases and J lost 0, with 19 bases in between. Germline V gene sequence: CDR1 SGHNT, CDR2 YYREEE (reference sequence). The CDR3 totals 17 residues. The CDR3 sequence: CASSPGARGGLNTEAFF. CDR3 DNA sequence: TGTGCCAGCAGCCCTGGGGCCCGCGGGGGACTGAACACTGAAGCTTTCTTT.

This CDR3 is CASSQDGRGEKLFF. The CDR3 DNA follows: TGTGCCAGCTCACAGGATGGACGAGGCGAAAAACTGTTTTTT. This chain uses TRBV18 with TRBJ1-4, with D unresolved. The CDR3 loop spans 14 amino acids. The germline V and J ends were trimmed by 4 bases and 8 bases, with 14 bases remaining between them. Germline V gives CDR1 KGHSH, CDR2 LQKENI.

CDR3 region: CASSPRPYLAGGASDTQYF. The CDR3 DNA reads as TGTGCCAGCAGCCCGAGGCCCTACCTAGCGGGAGGGGCCTCAGATACGCAGTATTTT. The chain combines TRBV5-5 with TRBJ2-3; 12 nucleotides line up with TRBD2. V shed 4 bases and J 4 bases; nucleotides not matched to a gene: 16. Germline lookup yields CDR1 SGHKS and CDR2 YYEKEE (reference sequence). The CDR3 is made up of 19 amino acids.

This clone appeared a single time. The genes are TRBV11-2 and TRBJ2-3, with D uncertain. With 4 bases removed from V and 1 base from J, the gap between germline ends came to 9 bases. CDR1 is SGHAT and CDR2 is FQNNGV in the germline V gene. CDR3 length: 14 amino acids. CDR3 amino acids: CASSSLTGTDTQYF. For the CDR3, the DNA is TGTGCCAGCAGCTCATTAACGGGCACAGATACGCAGTATTTT.

V is TRBV21-1 and J is TRBJ2-5. TRBV21-1 has pseudogene status. This CDR3 is 16 amino acids long. CDR3 sequence reads: CASSSHPGRGQETQYF. The CDR3 nucleotides are TGTGCCAGCAGCAGCCATCCGGGACGGGGCCAAGAGACCCAGTACTTC.

V usage is TRBV4-1 and J usage is TRBJ2-2, with TRBD2 matching over 13 bases. Germline loops: CDR1 MGHRA, CDR2 YSYEKL. With V trimmed by 7 bases and J by 0 bases, 8 bases remained unmatched. The CDR3 is 18 residues long. The CDR3 coding sequence is TGCGCCAGCACCCCCGTCGGACTAGCGGGGGCGAACACCGGGGAGCTGTTTTTT. This encodes CASTPVGLAGANTGELFF.

V and J are TRBV6-6 and TRBJ1-2; 8 bases are shared with TRBD1. This CDR3 comprises 15 residues. The germline gives CDR1 MNHNY, CDR2 SVGAGI (reference sequence). V lost 0 bases and J lost 5; bases outside the gene matches: 5. The CDR3 bases are TGTGCCAGCAGTTACTCAGACAGGGGTGCTTATGGCTACACCTTC. Translation gives CASSYSDRGAYGYTF.

The chain employs TRBV5-1 and TRBJ2-1, with 11 bases that match TRBD2. The germline V gene has CDR1 SGHRS and CDR2 YFSETQ. J was trimmed by 6 bases and V by 4 bases; bases with no gene match: 9. The CDR3 runs to 16 residues. This CDR3 reads CASSPTIAGGPNEQFF. The DNA of the CDR3 is TGCGCCAGCAGCCCAACCATAGCGGGAGGGCCCAATGAGCAGTTCTTC.

This clone was seen a single time. This sequence joins TRBV27 and TRBJ2-1; D not certain. This CDR3 is 13 amino acids long. Trimming removed 6 bases at V and 8 bases at J, with 14 bases between. CDR1 MNHEY and CDR2 SMNVEV come from the germline V gene (reference sequence). CDR3 protein: CASRMTLSDEQFF. The DNA of the CDR3 is TGTGCCAGCAGAATGACTCTATCCGATGAGCAGTTCTTC.

V gene TRBV9 combines with J gene TRBJ2-1, with 8 bases matching TRBD2. CDR1 and CDR2 (germline): SGDLS, YYNGEE. With V trimmed by 3 bases and J by 4 bases, 6 bases remained unmatched. The CDR3 is made up of 15 amino acids. In nucleotides, the CDR3 is TGTGCCAGCAGCGCCCTTAGCGGGACTTACAATGAGCAGTTCTTC. Translated, it gives CASSALSGTYNEQFF.

J is TRBJ1-1 and V is TRBV11-2; 8 positions agree with TRBD1. V lost 5 bases and J lost 6; bases outside the gene matches: 11. The CDR3 runs 15 residues. Germline V gives CDR1 SGHAT, CDR2 FQNNGV. The CDR3 nucleotides read TGTGCCAGCAGCCCAAAGCAGCGACAGGGGTCTGAAGCTTTCTTT. It translates to CASSPKQRQGSEAFF.

This clone was observed once. V and J are TRBV6-2 or TRBV6-3 and TRBJ2-5, with 13 bases fitting TRBD2. This CDR3 contains 15 residues. The V gene's germline CDR1 is MNHEY and CDR2 SVGEGT. V was clipped by 4 bases and J by 7 bases; unmatched bases: 6. CDR3 region: CASSSGLAGYVTQYF. The CDR3 DNA sequence: TGTGCCAGCAGTTCGGGACTAGCGGGGTATGTGACCCAGTACTTC.

The V call is TRBV7-9, the J call TRBJ2-1, with TRBD2 as a possible D gene (6 bases). V lost 3 bases and J 9 bases, leaving 18 bases between the germline ends. This CDR3 has 15 residues. Germline CDR1 SEHNR, CDR2 FQNEAQ (reference sequence). In DNA, the CDR3 is TGTGCCAGCAGCTTCGCGGGGTTTGTTATTGGTGAGCAGTTCTTC. It translates to CASSFAGFVIGEQFF.

This chain joins TRBV27 and TRBJ1-4; 7 bases match TRBD1. The J segment lost 0 bases and the V segment lost 3 bases, leaving 1 base of the junction unmatched. CDR1 and CDR2 from the germline V gene are MNHEY and SMNVEV (reference sequence). CDR3 length: 15 amino acids. CDR3 sequence: CASSLGQSTNEKLFF. The CDR3 DNA reads as TGTGCCAGCAGTTTGGGACAGTCAACTAATGAAAAACTGTTTTTT.

The chain employs TRBV5-3 and TRBJ2-1; tentatively, D is TRBD1 or TRBD2 (5 bases each). TRBV5-3 is recorded as an ORF, its role being uncertain. The CDR3 is 15 residues long. The V gene lost 1 base and the J gene lost 4 bases, with 12 bases spanning the gap. The CDR3 protein is CARSLPGPSYNEQFF. The CDR3 nucleotides read TGTGCCAGAAGCTTGCCGGGACCGTCATACAATGAGCAGTTCTTC.

The V gene is TRBV11-2, the J gene TRBJ1-2; perhaps TRBD1 as D (5 bases). Between the trimmed V and J ends, which lost 1 base and 4 bases, there was a span of 10 bases. The CDR3 length is 14 residues. CDR1 is SGHAT, CDR2 FQNNGV, per germline. Written as DNA, the CDR3 is TGTGCCAGCAGCTTAGGCCGAACAGGCTATGGCTACACCTTC. Translation gives CASSLGRTGYGYTF.

The rearrangement joins TRBV29-1 to TRBJ1-3; 8 bases are shared with TRBD1. Germline V CDR1 and CDR2: SQVTM, ANQGSEA. The CDR3 is made up of 13 amino acids. V was clipped by 8 bases and J by 4 bases; unmatched bases: 7. The CDR3 reads CSTRTGTGNTIYF. CDR3 bases: TGCAGCACCAGGACAGGGACAGGAAACACCATATATTTT.

This rearrangement joins TRBV12-3 or TRBV12-4 to TRBJ2-1, with TRBD2 as a possible D gene (6 bases). This CDR3 is 13 amino acids long. V lost 3 bases and J lost 5, with 8 bases in between. CDR3 sequence reads: CASSFGRNNEQFF. CDR3 sequence (DNA): TGTGCCAGCAGTTTTGGGAGGAACAATGAGCAGTTCTTC.

The chain has TRBV4-2 and TRBJ1-2, with D maybe TRBD1 (5 bases). The V gene lost 4 bases and the J gene lost 5 bases, with 14 bases spanning the gap. This CDR3 comprises 14 residues. Germline loops: CDR1 LGHNA, CDR2 YNFKEQ. The CDR3 coding sequence is TGTGCCAGCAGCCCTGGGGACGGCAGGTATGGCTACACCTTC. It encodes CASSPGDGRYGYTF.